The subject of this entry is one T cell receptor beta chain. Its target is not known. This sample was included in a study of cytomegalovirus exposure and HLA in healthy donors. Whole-study findings and limits: In the analysis, some V segments, TRBV6-2 and TRBV6-3 included, were excluded as indistinguishable. The investigators catalogued 150 to 200 TCR beta chains as cytomegalovirus-associated. Rare TCR sequences dominated, though some public TCRs recurred in many donors.

PCR employed 60 Vbeta and 13 Jbeta primers. Only in-frame clones appear in the TCRdb table, and some are missing; sequencing was by immunoSEQ multiplex PCR. The sample yields some 90,000 clones, about two thirds seen once. CDR3 length: 13 amino acids. Germline loops: CDR1 MNHEY, CDR2 SVGAGI. V was shortened by 7 bases and J by 9 bases, with 16 bases between the two germline ends. J is TRBJ2-1 and V is TRBV6-5, with D tentatively TRBD1 (6 bases). This receptor was obtained from a middle-aged man in good health and CMV-seronegative. Sequenced sample: PBMCs. The CDR3 coding sequence is TGTGCCAGCACGGGGTCAGGGGTGGGTGAGCAGTTCTTC. It is translated as CASTGSGVGEQFF.